The rows below give T cell receptor beta chains drawn from one sample of a study of blood T cell repertoires in COVID-19. Clones were read by immunoSEQ multiplex PCR, and TCRdb kept only the in-frame ones, dropping some. The table has about 240,000 clones, about 86% seen once. Sequencing input: peripheral blood. The origin of the receptors is a woman between 45 and 60 years old with COVID-19, enrolled during active disease. Both conserved end residues are part of each CDR3. A D gene is named only where the DNA matches it firmly. The listing skips clone size in some rows; elsewhere it reads once, few, many or a size class.

TGTGCCAGCAGCTTGCCTAGCGGGGGGTTACGCTCCTACAATGAGCAGTTCTTC,CASSLPSGGLRSYNEQFF,TRBD2,-,TRBV5-4,TRBJ2-1
TGCAGCGTTGTGGGGGGAATCTATGGCTACACCTTC,CSVVGGIYGYTF,-,-,TRBV29-1,TRBJ1-2
TGTGCCAGTAGTATAGGCAGGAACGAGCAGTACTTC,CASSIGRNEQYF,-,-,TRBV19,TRBJ2-7
TGTGCCAGCAGCCGGGACAGGCCCGAGCGCGGCTACACCTTC,CASSRDRPERGYTF,TRBD1,few,TRBV6-2/TRBV6-3,TRBJ1-2
TGCGCCAGCAGCTCGACAGGGGTGGTAGGGACCCAGTACTTC,CASSSTGVVGTQYF,TRBD1,-,TRBV5-1,TRBJ2-5
TGTGCCAGCAGTAACCGGACAGGGTCCAAAAACATTCAGTACTTC,CASSNRTGSKNIQYF,TRBD1,-,TRBV27,TRBJ2-4
TGTGCCAGCAGCTTTCTTGGCGGGGGGGCCCACGTCAATGAGCAGTTCTTC,CASSFLGGGAHVNEQFF,TRBD2,-,TRBV11-3,TRBJ2-1
TGTGCCAGCAGCGCGCCCGCAGGGAAACTGTTTTTT,CASSAPAGKLFF,-,-,TRBV9,TRBJ1-4
TGTGCCAGAAGCTCCCTAGCGGGCGGAAGCTATGGCTACACCTTC,CARSSLAGGSYGYTF,-,-,TRBV7-5,TRBJ1-2
TGTGCCAGCAGTCCTACAGGGGAAGGGGGGGAGCTGTTTTTT,CASSPTGEGGELFF,TRBD1,-,TRBV2,TRBJ2-2
TGTGCCAGCAGTTACAAAGGACAGGGACAGGGGGAAGCTTTCTTT,CASSYKGQGQGEAFF,TRBD1,once,TRBV6-5,TRBJ1-1
TGTGCCAGTAGTACCACCTCCGGGACACAAAATCAGCCCCAGCATTTT,CASSTTSGTQNQPQHF,-,-,TRBV19,TRBJ1-5
TGCGCCAGCAGCCAAGATAGCCAGCCGATGAACACTGAAGCTTTCTTT,CASSQDSQPMNTEAFF,-,-,TRBV4-3,TRBJ1-1
TGTGCCAGTAGTACTCAGGGTCGGGAGACCCAGTACTTC,CASSTQGRETQYF,-,-,TRBV19,TRBJ2-5
TGTGCCAGCAGCTATCCTATTCCCCTAAAACAGGTCCGGGCAGAGGGCTACACCTTC,CASSYPIPLKQVRAEGYTF,-,-,TRBV11-3,TRBJ1-2
TGCGCCAGCAGCTTTGAACAAAACACAGATACGCAGTATTTT,CASSFEQNTDTQYF,-,once,TRBV5-1,TRBJ2-3
TGTGCTAGTGGTTTGATGCGAGGTTCCGGGATTGCGGAAAAACTGTTTTTT,CASGLMRGSGIAEKLFF,-,-,TRBV12-5,TRBJ1-4
TGTGCCAGCAGCCATAACAGGGGGCAGGGAGCTTTCTTT,CASSHNRGQGAFF,TRBD1,-,TRBV13,TRBJ1-1
TGTGCCAGCACCCCGACCCCCGCGGGGCCCCAGCATTTT,CASTPTPAGPQHF,-,-,TRBV12-3/TRBV12-4,TRBJ1-5
TGTGCCAGCAGTGGTACAGGAGTCACAGATACGCAGTATTTT,CASSGTGVTDTQYF,-,-,TRBV2,TRBJ2-3
TGTGCCAGCAGTTACGGGGGTGTCGGGGAAAAACTGTTTTTT,CASSYGGVGEKLFF,-,-,TRBV28,TRBJ1-4
TGTGCCAGCAGTCCAGGACAGGGGACCTACGAGCAGTACTTC,CASSPGQGTYEQYF,TRBD1,-,TRBV27,TRBJ2-7
TGTGCCAGCAGCTTAGCGCCGGGACATAGGGCGTGGGTCCCCGGGGAGCTGTTTTTT,CASSLAPGHRAWVPGELFF,-,-,TRBV7-8,TRBJ2-2
TGCGCCAGCAGCCCCGTTAGCGGGGCCGGCACAGATACGCAGTATTTT,CASSPVSGAGTDTQYF,TRBD2,once,TRBV5-1,TRBJ2-3
TGCGCCAGCAGCCATCTAGGGAACACTGAAGCTTTCTTT,CASSHLGNTEAFF,-,few,TRBV4-1,TRBJ1-1
TGTGCCAGCAGCTTAGATCCATGGGGGGGTGAGTATTCACCCCTCCACTTT,CASSLDPWGGEYSPLHF,-,-,TRBV11-3,TRBJ1-6
TGTGCCAGTAGTTCCGTAACCTACAACTATGGCTACACCTTC,CASSSVTYNYGYTF,-,-,TRBV19,TRBJ1-2
TGCGCCAGCAGCGAAACCCCCGGGGGGGAGACCCAGTACTTC,CASSETPGGETQYF,TRBD2,few,TRBV10-1,TRBJ2-5
TGTGCCAGCAGCCAAGCATTCTCTGGAAACACCATATATTTT,CASSQAFSGNTIYF,-,-,TRBV3-1/TRBV3-2,TRBJ1-3
TGTGCCTGGAGTGTCCAGGGGGCCCCCATTCAGCCCCAGCATTTT,CAWSVQGAPIQPQHF,TRBD1,-,TRBV30,TRBJ1-5
TGTGCCAGCAGCTTAGCGTGGGGGGGTGGCTACACCTTC,CASSLAWGGGYTF,-,once,TRBV7-6,TRBJ1-2
TGTGCCAGCAGCCAAAGGACAGGGGGAACTAACTATGGCTACACCTTC,CASSQRTGGTNYGYTF,TRBD1,-,TRBV3-1/TRBV3-2,TRBJ1-2
TGTGCCAGCAGACCTCAGGGGGCAGATACGCAGTATTTT,CASRPQGADTQYF,TRBD1,-,TRBV27,TRBJ2-3
TGTGCCTGGAGCAGACTCTACGGGGAGACCCAGTACTTC,CAWSRLYGETQYF,-,-,TRBV30,TRBJ2-5
TGCGCCAGCAGCTTCAAGGGAGATGAGCAGTTCTTC,CASSFKGDEQFF,-,-,TRBV5-1,TRBJ2-1
TGTGCCACCAGTGACCCCCTGGCCATGGACACCGGGGAGCTGTTTTTT,CATSDPLAMDTGELFF,-,-,TRBV24-1,TRBJ2-2
TGTGCCAGTAGTACCCGGGGGGTCGGGGGGGCCGGCTACTACAATGAGCAGTTCTTC,CASSTRGVGGAGYYNEQFF,TRBD2,-,TRBV19,TRBJ2-1
TGCGCCAGCAGCCCGGGACTAGCGGGGGGAATTCGAATGTTTGATACGCAGTATTTT,CASSPGLAGGIRMFDTQYF,TRBD2,-,TRBV5-1,TRBJ2-3
TGCGCCAGCAGCTTTCGGCCGGGGAACTATGGCTACACCTTC,CASSFRPGNYGYTF,-,-,TRBV5-1,TRBJ1-2
TGCGCCAGCAGCCCATTGGGACAGGGCAGGCGCGGCTACACCTTC,CASSPLGQGRRGYTF,TRBD1,-,TRBV4-1,TRBJ1-2
TGTGCTAGTGGACCCACAACACCATACGAGCAGTACTTC,CASGPTTPYEQYF,-,-,TRBV12-5,TRBJ2-7
TGTGCCAGCAGCTTGGGAGGGAGAGAGCAGTACTTC,CASSLGGREQYF,TRBD2,-,TRBV7-9,TRBJ2-7